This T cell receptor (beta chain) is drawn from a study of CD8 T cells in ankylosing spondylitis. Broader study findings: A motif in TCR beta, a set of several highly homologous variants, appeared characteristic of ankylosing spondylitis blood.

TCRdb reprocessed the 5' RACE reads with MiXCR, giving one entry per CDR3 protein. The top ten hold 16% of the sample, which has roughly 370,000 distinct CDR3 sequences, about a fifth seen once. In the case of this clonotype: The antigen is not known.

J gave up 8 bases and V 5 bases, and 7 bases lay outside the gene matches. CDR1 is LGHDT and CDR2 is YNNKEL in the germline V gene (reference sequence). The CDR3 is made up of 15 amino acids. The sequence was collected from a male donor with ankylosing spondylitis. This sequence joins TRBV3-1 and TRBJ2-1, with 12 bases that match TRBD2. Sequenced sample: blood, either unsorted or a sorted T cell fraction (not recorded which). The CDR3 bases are TGTGCCAGCAGCAAAGGACTAGCGGGAAGGGATGAGCAGTTCTTC. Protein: CASSKGLAGRDEQFF.